This TCR beta chain appears in the sequencing data of a study of T cell changes during pregnancy in multiple sclerosis. Clones were read by immunoSEQ multiplex PCR, and TCRdb kept only the in-frame ones, dropping some. The sample carries about 31,000 clones, about 92% recorded once. The CDR3 spans 17 residues. The chain is built from TRBV1 and TRBJ2-3; TRBD2 is the table's D call, not checked against the DNA. TRBV1 is a listed pseudogene. This specimen was CD4+ T cells from peripheral blood mononuclear cells, taken in the second trimester of pregnancy. The clonotype comes from a female donor with multiple sclerosis, enrolled in a pregnancy study. The CDR3 DNA reads as TGCACCAGCAGCCAAGGGACTAGCGGGAGACCCACAGATACGCAGTATTTT. This sequence encodes CTSSQGTSGRPTDTQYF.